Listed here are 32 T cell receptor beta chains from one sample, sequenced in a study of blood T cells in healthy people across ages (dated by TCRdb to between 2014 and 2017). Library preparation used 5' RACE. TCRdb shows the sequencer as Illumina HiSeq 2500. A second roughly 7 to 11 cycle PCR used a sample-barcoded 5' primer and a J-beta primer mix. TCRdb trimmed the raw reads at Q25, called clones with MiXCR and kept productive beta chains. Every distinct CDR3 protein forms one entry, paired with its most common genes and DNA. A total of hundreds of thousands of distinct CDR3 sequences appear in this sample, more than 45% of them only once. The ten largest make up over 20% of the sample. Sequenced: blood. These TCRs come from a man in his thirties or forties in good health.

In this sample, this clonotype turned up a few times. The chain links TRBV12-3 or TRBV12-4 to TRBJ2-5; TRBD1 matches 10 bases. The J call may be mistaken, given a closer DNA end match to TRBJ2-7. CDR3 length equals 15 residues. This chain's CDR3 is CASSSTGTGVYEQYF. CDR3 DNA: TGTGCCAGCAGTTCAACCGGGACAGGGGTATACGAGCAGTACTTC.

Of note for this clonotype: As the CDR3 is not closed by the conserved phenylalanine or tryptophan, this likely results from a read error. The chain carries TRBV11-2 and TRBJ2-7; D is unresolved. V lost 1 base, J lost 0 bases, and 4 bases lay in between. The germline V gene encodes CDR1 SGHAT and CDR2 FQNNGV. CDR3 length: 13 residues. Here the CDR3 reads CASSLGGSYEQYL. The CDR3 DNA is TGTGCCAGCAGCTTAGGTGGCTCCTACGAGCAGTACTTA.

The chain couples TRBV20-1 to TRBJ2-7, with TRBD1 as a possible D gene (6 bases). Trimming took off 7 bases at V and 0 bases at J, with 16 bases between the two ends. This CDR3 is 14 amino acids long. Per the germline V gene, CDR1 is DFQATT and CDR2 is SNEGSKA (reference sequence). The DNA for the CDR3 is TGCAGTGGCGCTGGGACACACAGCTCCTACGAGCAGTACTTC. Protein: CSGAGTHSSYEQYF.

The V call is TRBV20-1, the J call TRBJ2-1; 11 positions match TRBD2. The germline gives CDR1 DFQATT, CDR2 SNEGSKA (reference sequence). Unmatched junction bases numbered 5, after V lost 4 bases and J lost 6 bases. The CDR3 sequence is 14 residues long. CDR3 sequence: CSATSTSGVNEQFF. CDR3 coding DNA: TGCAGTGCTACCTCGACTAGCGGGGTCAATGAGCAGTTCTTC.

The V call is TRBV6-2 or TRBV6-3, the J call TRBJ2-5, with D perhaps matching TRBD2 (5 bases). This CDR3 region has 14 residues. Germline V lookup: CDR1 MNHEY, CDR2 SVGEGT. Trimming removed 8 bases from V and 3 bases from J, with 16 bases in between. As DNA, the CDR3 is TGTGCCAGCGCTATCAATCGAGGGAAAGAGACCCAGTACTTC. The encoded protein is CASAINRGKETQYF.

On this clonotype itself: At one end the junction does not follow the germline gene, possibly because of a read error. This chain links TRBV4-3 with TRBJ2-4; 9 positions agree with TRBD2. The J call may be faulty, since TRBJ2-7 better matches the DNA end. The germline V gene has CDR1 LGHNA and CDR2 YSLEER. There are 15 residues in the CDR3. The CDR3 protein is CAGSQGASGDYEQYF. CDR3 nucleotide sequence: TGCGCCGGCAGCCAAGGGGCTAGCGGGGACTACGAGCAGTACTTC.

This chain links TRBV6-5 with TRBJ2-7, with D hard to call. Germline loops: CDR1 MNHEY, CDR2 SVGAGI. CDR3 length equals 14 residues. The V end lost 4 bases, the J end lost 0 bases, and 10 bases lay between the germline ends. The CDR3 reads CASSSPGYSYEQYF. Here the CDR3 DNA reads TGTGCCAGCAGTTCTCCCGGCTACTCCTACGAGCAGTACTTC.

CDR3 coding DNA: TGTGCCAGCGCTGGTGGTTTCAATGAGCAGTTCTTC. It specifies CASAGGFNEQFF. The chain joins TRBV12-3 or TRBV12-4 to TRBJ2-1; no definite D call. V was pared by 8 bases and J by 6 bases, with 11 bases between. This CDR3 has 12 residues.

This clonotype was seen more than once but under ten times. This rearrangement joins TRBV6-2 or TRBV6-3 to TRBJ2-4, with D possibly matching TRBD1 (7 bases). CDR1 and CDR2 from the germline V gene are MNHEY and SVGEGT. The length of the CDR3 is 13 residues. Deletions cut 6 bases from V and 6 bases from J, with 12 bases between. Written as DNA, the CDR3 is TGTGCCAGCAGACTAGCAGGGGGAAACATTCAGTACTTC. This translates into CASRLAGGNIQYF.

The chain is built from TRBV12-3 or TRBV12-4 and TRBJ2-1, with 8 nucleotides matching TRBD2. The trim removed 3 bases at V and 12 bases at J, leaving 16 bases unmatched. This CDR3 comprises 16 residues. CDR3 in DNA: TGTGCCAGCAGTTTTCACGGGACTCGCGGGGGGATGGGGCAGTTCTTC. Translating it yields CASSFHGTRGGMGQFF.

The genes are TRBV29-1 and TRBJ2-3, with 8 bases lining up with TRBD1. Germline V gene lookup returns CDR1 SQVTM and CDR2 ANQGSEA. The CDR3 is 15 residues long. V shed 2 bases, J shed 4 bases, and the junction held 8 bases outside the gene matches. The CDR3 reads CSVESRGPPADTQYF. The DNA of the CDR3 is TGCAGCGTTGAAAGCAGGGGGCCGCCTGCAGATACGCAGTATTTT.

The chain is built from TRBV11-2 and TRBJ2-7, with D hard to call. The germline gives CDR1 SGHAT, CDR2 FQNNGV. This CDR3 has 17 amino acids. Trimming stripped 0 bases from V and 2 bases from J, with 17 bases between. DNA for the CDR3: TGTGCCAGCAGCTTAGATCTGAGTCCCAGTTTTCCCTACGAGCAGTACTTC. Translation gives CASSLDLSPSFPYEQYF.

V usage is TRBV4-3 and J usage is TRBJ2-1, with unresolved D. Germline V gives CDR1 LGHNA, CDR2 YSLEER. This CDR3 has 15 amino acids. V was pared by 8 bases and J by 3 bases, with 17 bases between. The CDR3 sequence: CASALTANGYNEQFF. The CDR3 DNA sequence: TGCGCCAGCGCACTCACGGCGAACGGCTACAATGAGCAGTTCTTC.

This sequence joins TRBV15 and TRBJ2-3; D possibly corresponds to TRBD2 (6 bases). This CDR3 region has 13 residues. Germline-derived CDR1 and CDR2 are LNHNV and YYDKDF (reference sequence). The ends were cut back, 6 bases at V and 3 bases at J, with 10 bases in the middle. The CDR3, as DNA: TGTGCCACCAGGGCCGCGGGAACAGATACGCAGTATTTT. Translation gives CATRAAGTDTQYF.

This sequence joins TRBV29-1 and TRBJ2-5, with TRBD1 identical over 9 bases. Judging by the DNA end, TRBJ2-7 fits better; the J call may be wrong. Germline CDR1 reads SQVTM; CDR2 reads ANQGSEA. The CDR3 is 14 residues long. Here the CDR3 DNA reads TGCAGCGTGCGACCTACGGGACAGGGCTACGAGCAGTACTTC. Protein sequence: CSVRPTGQGYEQYF.

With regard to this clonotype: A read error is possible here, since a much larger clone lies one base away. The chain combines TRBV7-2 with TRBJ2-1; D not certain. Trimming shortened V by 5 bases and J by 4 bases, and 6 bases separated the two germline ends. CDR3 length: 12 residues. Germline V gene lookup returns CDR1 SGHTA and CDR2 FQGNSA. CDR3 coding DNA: TGTGCCAGCAGCCTGCCTTACAATGAGCAGTTCTTC. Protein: CASSLPYNEQFF.

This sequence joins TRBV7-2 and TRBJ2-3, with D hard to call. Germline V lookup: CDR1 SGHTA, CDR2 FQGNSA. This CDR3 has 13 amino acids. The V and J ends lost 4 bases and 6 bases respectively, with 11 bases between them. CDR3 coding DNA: TGTGCCAGCAGCTCTCGGACGAGTGATACGCAGTATTTT. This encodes CASSSRTSDTQYF.

The CDR3, as DNA: TGTGCCAGCAGGCTACAGGGGGGTCAGCCCCAGCATTTT. Residues: CASRLQGGQPQHF. The chain combines TRBV2 with TRBJ1-5; TRBD1 agrees at 8 bases. The V and J ends lost 6 bases and 6 bases, in that order; junction bases with no gene match: 4. This CDR3 comprises 13 residues. CDR1 SNHLY and CDR2 FYNNEI come from the germline V gene.

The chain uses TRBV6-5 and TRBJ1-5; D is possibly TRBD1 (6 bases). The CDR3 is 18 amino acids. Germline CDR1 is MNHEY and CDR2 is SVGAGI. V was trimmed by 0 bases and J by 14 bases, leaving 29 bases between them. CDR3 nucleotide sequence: TGTGCCAGCAGTTACTCGATTGTCGGGGGGCCCGTGAGGGCGCAAAAGCATTTT. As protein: CASSYSIVGGPVRAQKHF.

The CDR3 region is CASSTEFMNTEAFF. The CDR3 DNA sequence: TGTGCCAGCAGCACAGAGTTTATGAACACTGAAGCTTTCTTT. The chain joins TRBV6-2 or TRBV6-3 to TRBJ1-1, with D unclear. Trimming pared 6 bases from V and 0 bases from J, leaving 11 bases between. CDR3 size: 14 residues. Germline V CDR1 and CDR2: MNHEY, SVGEGT.

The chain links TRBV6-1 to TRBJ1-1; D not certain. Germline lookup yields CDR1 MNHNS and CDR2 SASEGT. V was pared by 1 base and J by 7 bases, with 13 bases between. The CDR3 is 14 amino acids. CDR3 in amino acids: CASSEVELGSEAFF. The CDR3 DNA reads TGTGCCAGCAGTGAAGTTGAGTTAGGTAGTGAAGCTTTCTTT.

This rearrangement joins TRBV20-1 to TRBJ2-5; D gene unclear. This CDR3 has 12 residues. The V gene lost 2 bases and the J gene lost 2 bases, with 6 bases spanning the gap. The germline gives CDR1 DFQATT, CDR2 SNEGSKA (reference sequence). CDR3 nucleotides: TGCAGTGCTAGACGTTGGCAAGAGACCCAGTACTTC. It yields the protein CSARRWQETQYF.

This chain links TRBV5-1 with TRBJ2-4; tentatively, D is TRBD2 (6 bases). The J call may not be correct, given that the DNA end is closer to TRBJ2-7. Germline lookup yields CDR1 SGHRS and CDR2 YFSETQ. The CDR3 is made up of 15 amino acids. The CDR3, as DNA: TGCGCCAGTCGGCCGTCCGGTGGGGGGTCCTACGAGCAGTACTTC. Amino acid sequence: CASRPSGGGSYEQYF.

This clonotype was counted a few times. Here the CDR3 DNA reads TGTGCCAGCAGCCCAGCGGGATCTCAATACGAGCAGTACTTC. Translated: CASSPAGSQYEQYF. The J gene is TRBJ2-4, the V gene TRBV14; 7 nucleotides match TRBD2. The better agreement between TRBJ2-7 and the DNA end casts doubt on the J call. Germline V gene data show CDR1 as SGHDN and CDR2 as FVKESK. The CDR3 has 14 amino acids.

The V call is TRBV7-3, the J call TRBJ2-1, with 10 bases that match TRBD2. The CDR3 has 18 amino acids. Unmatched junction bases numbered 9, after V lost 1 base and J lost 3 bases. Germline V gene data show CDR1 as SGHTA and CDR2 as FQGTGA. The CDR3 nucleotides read TGTGCCAGCAGCTTAAGGCTAGCGGGAGACCCCCTCTACAATGAGCAGTTCTTC. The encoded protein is CASSLRLAGDPLYNEQFF.

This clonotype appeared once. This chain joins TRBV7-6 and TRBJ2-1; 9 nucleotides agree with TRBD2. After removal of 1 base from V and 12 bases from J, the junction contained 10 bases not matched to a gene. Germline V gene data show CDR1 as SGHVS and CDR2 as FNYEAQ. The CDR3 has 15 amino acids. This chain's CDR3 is CASSLDPGLAVGQFF. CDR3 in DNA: TGTGCCAGCAGCTTAGATCCGGGACTAGCAGTTGGGCAGTTCTTC.

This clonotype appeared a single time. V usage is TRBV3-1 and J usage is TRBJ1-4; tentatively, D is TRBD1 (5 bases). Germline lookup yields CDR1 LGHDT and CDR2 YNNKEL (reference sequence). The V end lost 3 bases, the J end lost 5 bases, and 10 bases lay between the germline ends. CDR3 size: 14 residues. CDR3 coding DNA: TGTGCCAGCAGCCACAGGGTTGGGAATGAAAAACTGTTTTTT. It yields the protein CASSHRVGNEKLFF.

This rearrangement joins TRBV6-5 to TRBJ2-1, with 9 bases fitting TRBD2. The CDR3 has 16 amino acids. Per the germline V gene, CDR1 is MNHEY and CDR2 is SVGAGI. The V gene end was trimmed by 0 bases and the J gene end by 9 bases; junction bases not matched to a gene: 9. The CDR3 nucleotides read TGTGCCAGCAGTTACTCAGCGGGGGTAGCGGGAGTTGAGCAGTTCTTC. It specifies CASSYSAGVAGVEQFF.

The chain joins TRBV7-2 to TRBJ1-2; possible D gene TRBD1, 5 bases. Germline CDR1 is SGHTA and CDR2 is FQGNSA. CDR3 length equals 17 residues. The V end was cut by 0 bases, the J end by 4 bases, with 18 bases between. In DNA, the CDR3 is TGTGCCAGCAGCTTAGCGCGAGTGGGGCCCGGGACCTATGGCTACACCTTC. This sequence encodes CASSLARVGPGTYGYTF.

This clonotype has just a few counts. The CDR3 region has the DNA TGTGCCACCAGTGAGTTAGAGTCCTACGAGCAGTACTTC. Its protein product is CATSELESYEQYF. V usage is TRBV15 and J usage is TRBJ2-7; no clear D gene. V lost 6 bases to trimming and J lost 1 base, with 10 bases between them. Looked up from germline, CDR1 is LNHNV and CDR2 is YYDKDF (reference sequence). The CDR3 has 13 residues.

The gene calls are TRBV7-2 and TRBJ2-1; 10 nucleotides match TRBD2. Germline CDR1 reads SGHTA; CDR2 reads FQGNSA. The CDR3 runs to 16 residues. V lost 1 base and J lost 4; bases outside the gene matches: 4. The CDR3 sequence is CASSLDASGGYNEQFF. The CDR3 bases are TGTGCCAGCAGCTTAGATGCTAGCGGGGGTTACAATGAGCAGTTCTTC.

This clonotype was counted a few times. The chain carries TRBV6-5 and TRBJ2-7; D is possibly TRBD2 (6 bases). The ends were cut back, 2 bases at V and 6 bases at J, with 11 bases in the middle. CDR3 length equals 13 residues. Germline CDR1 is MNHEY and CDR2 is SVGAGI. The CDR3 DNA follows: TGTGCCAGCAGTTACCTAGAGGGAGGCGAGCAGTACTTC. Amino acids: CASSYLEGGEQYF.